The text below deals with one T cell receptor (beta chain). Its matching antigen is unknown. J gave up 3 bases and V 8 bases, and 5 bases lay outside the gene matches. The CDR3 has 14 amino acids. Germline CDR1 is SGHTA and CDR2 is FQGTGA. The data stem from a study of cytomegalovirus exposure and HLA in healthy donors. Study-wide findings and caveats: It was reported that TCR beta sequences correctly inferred the HLA-A and HLA-B alleles for most subjects.

In the PCR, 60 Vbeta and 13 Jbeta primers were used. Clones were read by immunoSEQ multiplex PCR, and TCRdb kept only the in-frame ones, dropping some. The sample lists some 180,000 clones, around 80% occurring once. The rearrangement joins TRBV7-3 to TRBJ2-3, with 10 nucleotides matching TRBD2. The TCR sequence derives from a young man in good health and CMV-seronegative. The sample comprised PBMCs. The CDR3 DNA follows: TGTGCCAGCGCCAGGACTAGCGGTACAGATACGCAGTATTTT. It is translated as CASARTSGTDTQYF.